This T cell receptor (beta chain) was captured by sequencing in a study of human T cells and chemical hapten exposure (dated by TCRdb to about 2021). For the study in its entirety: Libraries were combined into a pool for sequencing, and differences in TCR yield between samples came mainly from small differences in library volumes within the pool. Each blood RNA sample was used to sequence both TCR alpha and TCR beta chains. In alopecia patients, the study followed how the peripheral blood TCR repertoire changed in vivo over primary and secondary sensitization to diphenylcyclopropenone (DPC), a hapten. Here is what the overall study found, with its caveats: DPC sensitization did not change the number of TCRs with a frequency above 1 in 1000, and there was no evidence of changes in global repertoire structure. Repeated subsampling changed both the strength of the expansion versus patch-test correlation and the threshold at which that correlation became significant.

Sequences LGHDT (CDR1) and YNNKEL (CDR2) are obtained from the germline V gene (reference sequence). From V the trimming removes 1 base and from J it removes 2 bases, while the gene matches leave 11 bases of the junction unaccounted for. The CDR3, cysteine through phenylalanine, is 18 amino acids long. Only the CDR3 portion is preserved as DNA: 54 bases, with reading frame beginning at the first base. Libraries were prepared through 5' RACE. These reads were obtained on an Illumina MiSeq. During library preparation, unique molecular identifiers were attached to individual cDNA molecules so that TCRs could be counted in a quantitative, reproducible way. The study's own analysis went as follows. Samples had a median of around 92,000 TCRs, with a range from roughly 23,224 to 700,000. The Decombinator software suite was used to annotate V, J and CDR3 in the TCR reads. Every sample was subsampled to the same number of TCRs (28,000) for the PS versus PT1 abundance plots. Expanded TCRs were defined as absent before sensitization and observed at least eight times at the 2-week time point. TCRdb took the public reads, trimmed them with fastp at Q25, ran MiXCR for clone calling and kept in-frame beta chains. Rows matching on CDR3 protein sequence are summarized as one entry with the most common DNA and genes. The V and J calls and clone size are TCRdb's, not the authors'. This sample has 81,000 or so distinct CDR3 sequences in its table, and roughly 7.7% of those were observed once. In total, the top ten clones hold under 3% of the sample.

This clonotype was seen only a few times. Its antigen is currently not known. No qualities accompany the bases; no much larger clone lies one base away. Total RNA was extracted from unfractionated whole blood collected in Tempus Blood RNA tubes. Four or five healthy volunteers acted as controls for TCR sequencing and had blood drawn at day 0, 2 weeks and 6 weeks. Recombination joined TRBV3-1 with TRBJ1-5, with 7 bases matching TRBD1. This clonotype was obtained from a male donor in good health. CDR3 sequence: CASSQAFQGGRGNQPQHF. The nucleotide sequence is TGTGCCAGCAGCCAAGCCTTTCAGGGGGGACGAGGCAATCAGCCCCAGCATTTT.